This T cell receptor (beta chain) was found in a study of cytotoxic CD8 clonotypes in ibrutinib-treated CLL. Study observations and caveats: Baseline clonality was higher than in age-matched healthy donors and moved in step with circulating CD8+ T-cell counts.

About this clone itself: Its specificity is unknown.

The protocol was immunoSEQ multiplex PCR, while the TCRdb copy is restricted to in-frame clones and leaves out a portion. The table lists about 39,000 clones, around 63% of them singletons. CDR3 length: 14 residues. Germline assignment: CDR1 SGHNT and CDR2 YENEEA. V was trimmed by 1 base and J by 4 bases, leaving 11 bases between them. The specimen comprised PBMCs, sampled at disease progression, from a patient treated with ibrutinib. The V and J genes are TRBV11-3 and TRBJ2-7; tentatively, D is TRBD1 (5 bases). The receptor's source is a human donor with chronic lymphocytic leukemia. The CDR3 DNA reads TGTGCCAGCAGCTTAGCCAGGGTTGGATACGAGCAGTACTTC. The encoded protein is CASSLARVGYEQYF.